The clone carrying this TCR beta chain was seen ten or more times. Its cognate antigen is unknown. This entry belongs to a study of neurological immune-mediated disorders. The CDR3 loop spans 15 amino acids. The V gene's germline CDR1 is SGHRS and CDR2 YFSETQ. Trimming took 4 bases from V and 0 from J; bases not matched to a gene: 4. The unsorted libraries were generated from a total of 2 million PBMCs, which had been stored in RNAlater at -80 C. MiXCR, run by TCRdb on the 5' RACE reads, gives a single entry per CDR3 protein. Seen here are roughly 50,000 distinct CDR3 sequences, roughly 17% observed once, and the top ten hold more than 3.5%. Study observations and caveats: CDR3 amino acid sequences of expanded clones were not shared across subjects, a result suggesting private repertoires in all groups.

Sequencing input: PBMCs. The source of this sequence is a man aged 60 to 75 in good health. The chain employs TRBV5-1 and TRBJ1-2, with 9 bases identical to TRBD1. The CDR3 region is CASSAGTGTNYGYTF. The CDR3 DNA follows: TGCGCCAGCAGCGCCGGGACAGGGACTAACTATGGCTACACCTTC.